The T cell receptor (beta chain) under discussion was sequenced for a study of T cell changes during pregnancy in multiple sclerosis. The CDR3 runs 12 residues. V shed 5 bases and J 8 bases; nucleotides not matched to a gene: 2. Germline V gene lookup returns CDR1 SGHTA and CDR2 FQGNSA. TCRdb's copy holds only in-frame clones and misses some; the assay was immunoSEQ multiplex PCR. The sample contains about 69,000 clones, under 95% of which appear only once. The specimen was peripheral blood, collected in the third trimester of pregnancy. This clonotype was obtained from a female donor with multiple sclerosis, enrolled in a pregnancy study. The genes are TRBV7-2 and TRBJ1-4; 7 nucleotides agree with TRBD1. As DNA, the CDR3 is TGTGCCAGCAGCAGGGACAGAGAAAAACTGTTTTTT. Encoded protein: CASSRDREKLFF.